The 14 T cell receptor beta chains below were found in one sample sequenced in a study of beta chain features in type 1 diabetes. Expressed TCRB transcripts were sequenced because the isolated RNA had all been reverse transcribed beforehand. TCRdb keeps only in-frame clones here, not all; method: immunoSEQ multiplex PCR. The sample has some 220,000 clones, roughly a tenth seen once. The sequenced sample consisted of central memory CD4+ T cells from blood. These TCRs come from a man aged 18 to 30 in good health.

There are many counts of this clone. The chain combines TRBV7-9 with TRBJ2-5, with 9 bases that match TRBD1. J lost 5 bases, V lost 5 bases, and 9 bases had no gene match. Looked up from germline, CDR1 is SEHNR and CDR2 is FQNEAQ (reference sequence). This CDR3 contains 15 residues. The CDR3 bases are TGTGCCAGCAGCCCGGACAGGGGCCGTTGGGAGACCCAGTACTTC. Translating it yields CASSPDRGRWETQYF.

The chain combines TRBV25-1 with TRBJ1-2, with 10 bases identical to TRBD1. Germline trimming cut 7 bases from V and 4 bases from J; bases unmatched to any gene: 6. There are 14 residues in the CDR3. CDR1 is MGHDK, CDR2 SYGVNS, per germline. As DNA, the CDR3 is TGTGCCAGCATAAGACAGGGGGCGGGCTATGGCTACACCTTC. This encodes CASIRQGAGYGYTF.

This clone was found a few times. The CDR3 loop is CASSLDLPYEQYF. In nucleotides, the CDR3 is TGTGCCAGCAGTTTAGACTTACCCTACGAGCAGTACTTC. This rearrangement joins TRBV6-6 to TRBJ2-7; D gene unclear. V was cut by 4 bases and J by 2 bases, with 9 bases left in between. This CDR3 is built from 13 residues. CDR1 and CDR2 from the germline V gene are MNHNY and SVGAGI (reference sequence).

To note about this clone: This specimen includes other DNA sequences encoding the same CDR3. This chain connects TRBV25-1 to TRBJ2-7; D remains ambiguous. The CDR3 is 15 residues long. The germline V gene has CDR1 MGHDK and CDR2 SYGVNS. Deletions cut 6 bases from V and 6 bases from J, with 21 bases between. CDR3 coding DNA: TGTGCCAGCAGCGAGACGCTCGCAGGTACAAGCGAGCAGTACTTC. Encoded protein: CASSETLAGTSEQYF.

Remarks on this clone: A much larger clone lies a single base off, so this may be a read error. V and J are TRBV2 and TRBJ2-7; a possible D gene is TRBD2 (7 bases). CDR1 and CDR2 from the germline V gene are SNHLY and FYNNEI. Trimming left V 8 bases short and J 6 bases short, with 11 bases between. The CDR3 covers 11 residues. Here the CDR3 reads CASEGGAEQYF. For the CDR3, the DNA is TGTGCCAGCGAGGGGGGGGCCGAGCAGTACTTC.

V is TRBV30 and J is TRBJ1-3; D remains unclear. Between the trimmed V and J ends, which lost 3 bases and 3 bases, there was a span of 9 bases. There are 13 residues in the CDR3. Germline V gives CDR1 GTSNPN, CDR2 SVGIG (reference sequence). The CDR3 here is CAWSLPGGNTIYF. CDR3 nucleotides: TGTGCCTGGAGCCTACCGGGTGGAAACACCATATATTTT.

This clone was found a few times. This chain joins TRBV5-1 and TRBJ1-2; TRBD1 matches 8 bases. CDR3 size: 15 residues. Germline loops: CDR1 SGHRS, CDR2 YFSETQ. Trimming removed 2 bases from V and 8 bases from J; junction bases left unmatched: 11. Written as DNA, the CDR3 is TGCGCCAGCAGCTTAGACAGGGGAACAGTCCGCGGCTACACCTTC. Its protein is CASSLDRGTVRGYTF.

This clone was observed many times. The chain combines TRBV5-6 with TRBJ2-1; D may be TRBD2 (6 bases). Germline assignment: CDR1 SGHDT and CDR2 YYEEEE. The CDR3 contains 13 residues. Trimming took off 5 bases at V and 8 bases at J, with 14 bases between the two ends. Written as DNA, the CDR3 is TGTGCCAGCAGGCGGCTAGCGTCGGATGAGCAGTTCTTC. Its protein is CASRRLASDEQFF.

This clone showed up many times. The chain employs TRBV30 and TRBJ2-6, with TRBD1 as a possible D gene (5 bases). The CDR3 consists of 16 residues. V lost 3 bases, J lost 1 base, and 13 bases lay in between. From germline, CDR1 is GTSNPN and CDR2 SVGIG (reference sequence). CDR3 sequence (DNA): TGTGCCTGGAGCCTAGAGCACAGGTCTGGGGCCAACGTCCTGACTTTC. It is translated as CAWSLEHRSGANVLTF.

In this sample, this clone turned up a few times. The rearrangement links TRBV7-3 to TRBJ2-1; tentative D call: TRBD1 (6 bases). This CDR3 is built from 12 residues. CDR1 and CDR2 from the germline V gene are SGHTA and FQGTGA. The V and J ends lost 6 bases and 8 bases respectively, with 11 bases between them. The CDR3 nucleotides are TGTGCCAGCAGTTCACAGGGACATGAGCAGTTCTTC. Its protein is CASSSQGHEQFF.

This clone was picked up a small number of times. The genes are TRBV29-1 and TRBJ1-4, with 9 positions matching TRBD1. J was trimmed by 8 bases and V by 7 bases; bases with no gene match: 11. Germline CDR1 and CDR2: SQVTM and ANQGSEA. The CDR3 length is 14 residues. CDR3 loop: CSGGTGTGREKLFF. CDR3 DNA: TGCAGCGGTGGAACCGGGACAGGGAGGGAAAAACTGTTTTTT.

This clone was found a few times. This chain connects TRBV28 to TRBJ2-1; D is perhaps TRBD1 (5 bases). The V gene's germline CDR1 is MDHEN and CDR2 SYDVKM. Deletions cut 8 bases from V and 6 bases from J, with 14 bases between. The CDR3 has 13 amino acids. CDR3 amino acids: CASYPAGRNEQFF. The DNA of the CDR3 is TGTGCCAGCTACCCCGCAGGGCGCAATGAGCAGTTCTTC.

This sequence joins TRBV18 and TRBJ2-1, with TRBD2 identical over 14 bases. The CDR3 is 15 amino acids. The germline V gene has CDR1 KGHSH and CDR2 LQKENI. V dropped 6 bases and J dropped 9; count of bases not matched to a gene: 7. CDR3 in DNA: TGTGCCAGCTCCCCTGGGACTAGCGGGAGAGGTGAGCAGTTCTTC. As protein: CASSPGTSGRGEQFF.

The chain combines TRBV11-2 with TRBJ2-3; 12 nucleotides align to TRBD2. Germline trimming cut 5 bases from V and 0 bases from J; bases unmatched to any gene: 3. The CDR3 runs to 16 residues. Germline V gives CDR1 SGHAT, CDR2 FQNNGV. CDR3 coding DNA: TGTGCCAGCAGCCCTGGACTAGCGGGGAGCACAGATACGCAGTATTTT. Translated: CASSPGLAGSTDTQYF.